Listed below are T cell receptor beta chains from one sample, sequenced in a study of T cells in Graves' hyperthyroidism and ophthalmopathy. TCRdb reprocessed the multiplex PCR reads via MiXCR and lists one record per CDR3 protein. The table has 550,000 to 800,000 distinct CDR3 sequences, less than 20% seen once. Sequencing input: blood. The receptors were sampled from a man between 18 and 29 years old with Graves' hyperthyroidism. Both conserved end residues are part of each CDR3. The order of the fields is J gene, clone size, D gene, V gene, CDR3 DNA, CDR3 protein. D genes are given only for firm matches. Where a row states a size, it is once, few, many or the class of an expanded clone; other rows omit it.

>TRBJ1-2|few|NA|TRBV25-1
TGTGCCAGCAGTGACACCTATGGCTACACCTTC
CASSDTYGYTF
>TRBJ1-1|few|NA|TRBV28
TGTGCCAGCAGAAAAAGGCGGGAAGCTTTCTTT
CASRKRREAFF
>TRBJ2-7|many|NA|TRBV12-3/TRBV12-4
TGTGCCAGCAGGCAGGGCTACGAGCAGTACTTC
CASRQGYEQYF
>TRBJ2-2|NA|TRBD1|TRBV5-8
TGTGTCAGCAGCTGGGACAGGAACACCGGGGAGCTGTTTTTT
CVSSWDRNTGELFF
>TRBJ2-2|NA|NA|TRBV19
TGTGCCAGTAGTATAGGTCTGGCCGCTGGAAACACCGGGGAGCTGTTTTTT
CASSIGLAAGNTGELFF
>TRBJ2-1|few|TRBD2|TRBV6-1
TGTGCCAGCAGGGTAGCGGGAGGGGTGAATGAGCAGTTCTTC
CASRVAGGVNEQFF
>TRBJ1-2|NA|NA|TRBV2
TGTGCCAGCGGTACAGGTGGCTATGGCTACACCTTC
CASGTGGYGYTF
>TRBJ2-7|many|NA|TRBV6-1
TGTGCCAGCAGTGATAGGGCTGGGGTCTCCTACGAGCAGTACTTC
CASSDRAGVSYEQYF
>TRBJ1-2|few|NA|TRBV5-1
TGCGCCAGCAGCTTCAGGGGAGTGGATGGCTACACCTTC
CASSFRGVDGYTF
>TRBJ2-7|few|NA|TRBV28
TGTGCCAGCAGTTTTAAGGGACAAAACGAGCGGTACTTC
CASSFKGQNERYF
>TRBJ2-5|many|TRBD2|TRBV5-1
TGCGCCAGCAGCTTGGGGGCCGCGGGAGTGTACGAGACCCAGTACTTC
CASSLGAAGVYETQYF
>TRBJ2-1|NA|TRBD2|TRBV7-9
TGTGCCAGCAGCTTCCTACCCCGGGGTAGCGGGAGGGCCCCCTCCTACAATGAGCAGTTCTTC
CASSFLPRGSGRAPSYNEQFF
>TRBJ2-1|NA|NA|TRBV5-5
TGTGCCAGCAGCCCCTTCGGGGCACTAGTCGGTGAGCAGTTCTTC
CASSPFGALVGEQFF
>TRBJ2-1|NA|TRBD2|TRBV11-2
TGTGCCAGCAGCCCCGGACTAGCGCGATACAATGAGCAGTTCTTC
CASSPGLARYNEQFF
>TRBJ2-7|few|NA|TRBV20-1
TGCAGTGCTGCCCCTAGCAGGAGCTCCTACGAGCAGTACTTC
CSAAPSRSSYEQYF
>TRBJ2-6|NA|NA|TRBV28
TGTGCCAGCAGCAAATCTGGGGCCAACGTCCTGACTTTC
CASSKSGANVLTF
>TRBJ2-5|NA|TRBD2|TRBV4-3
TGCGCCAGCAGACAAGGACTAGCGGGAGCAGAGACCCAGTACTTC
CASRQGLAGAETQYF
>TRBJ2-7|NA|NA|TRBV20-1
TGCAGTGCTAGAGGATGGCAAACCTACGAGCAGTACTTC
CSARGWQTYEQYF
>TRBJ2-3|many|NA|TRBV2
TGTGCCAGCAGTGAAACAGAGTTCACAGATACGCAGTATTTT
CASSETEFTDTQYF
>TRBJ1-5|NA|TRBD1|TRBV30
TGTGCCTGGAGTGTAGTGGGGACAGGGGTCAATCAGCCCCAGCATTTT
CAWSVVGTGVNQPQHF
>TRBJ2-1|NA|NA|TRBV11-2
TGTGCCAGCAGCTTATTTTCGGGCTACAATGAGCAGTTCTTC
CASSLFSGYNEQFF
>TRBJ2-7|NA|TRBD1|TRBV4-2
TGTGCCAGCAGCCCCGGGACAGTGAGCGAGCAGTACTTC
CASSPGTVSEQYF
>TRBJ2-5|many|NA|TRBV18
TGTGCCAGCTCCCCCAGGACAGACCAAGAGACCCAGTACTTC
CASSPRTDQETQYF
>TRBJ2-1|many|NA|TRBV3-1
TGTGCCAGCACCCCAGGGGTATCGTGGAATGAGCAGTTCTTC
CASTPGVSWNEQFF
>TRBJ1-1|few|TRBD1|TRBV5-1
TGCGCCAGCAGCTTACAGGGGTCGTCTGCTGAAGCTTTCTTT
CASSLQGSSAEAFF
>TRBJ1-3|few|NA|TRBV29-1
TGCAGCGTTGAAGATTATGGAGGAGATGGAAACACCATATATTTT
CSVEDYGGDGNTIYF
>TRBJ2-1|many|NA|TRBV27
TGTGCCAGCAGTCCGATGGGAGCGGCCCGCCCCAATGAGCAGTTCTTC
CASSPMGAARPNEQFF
>TRBJ2-5|few|TRBD2|TRBV6-1
TGTGCCAGCAGCGGGAGGACTCCTTCCCGAGAGACCCAGTACTTC
CASSGRTPSRETQYF
>TRBJ2-3|few|TRBD1|TRBV5-1
TGCGCCAGCAGCTTCCATGGACAGGGAACAGATACGCAGTATTTT
CASSFHGQGTDTQYF
>TRBJ1-5|many|NA|TRBV6-6
TGTGCCAGCAGTTACTCGTCAGGGCACAATCAGCCCCAGCATTTT
CASSYSSGHNQPQHF
>TRBJ2-5|many|NA|TRBV6-2/TRBV6-3
TGTGCCAGCAGTAGGATGGGGCTAGCTGGGCGAGAGACCCAGTACTTC
CASSRMGLAGRETQYF
>TRBJ2-1|many|NA|TRBV30
TGTGCCTGTATAAGGACAGTCTACAATGAGCAGTTCTTC
CACIRTVYNEQFF
>TRBJ1-5|NA|NA|TRBV6-4
TGTGCCAGCAGTGGCGAGGAAGGGCAGCCCCAGCATTTT
CASSGEEGQPQHF
>TRBJ2-1|NA|NA|TRBV24-1
TGTGCCACCAGTGATTCCCAGCGGAAAGGGGGGAATGAGCAGTTCTTC
CATSDSQRKGGNEQFF
>TRBJ2-2|few|NA|TRBV29-1
TGCAGCGTTGAAGGGCCGGACGGGGAGCTGTTTTTT
CSVEGPDGELFF
>TRBJ2-1|many|TRBD1|TRBV7-9
TGTGCCAGCAGTCAGACAGGGAGCTCCTACAATGAGCAGTTCTTC
CASSQTGSSYNEQFF
>TRBJ2-7|many|TRBD2|TRBV12-3/TRBV12-4
TGTGCCAGTCGAACCGGGACTAGCGCTTCCTACGAGCAGTACTTC
CASRTGTSASYEQYF
>TRBJ1-5|NA|TRBD1|TRBV6-1
TGTGCCAGCATGGCACAGGGGTACAATCAGCCCCAGCATTTT
CASMAQGYNQPQHF
>TRBJ1-5|few|NA|TRBV28
TGTGCCAGCGGTCTCCAATGGCAGCCCCAGCATTTT
CASGLQWQPQHF
>TRBJ2-5|NA|NA|TRBV6-1
TGTGCCAGCACAGGGTCGTTCCAAGAGACCCAGTACTTC
CASTGSFQETQYF
>TRBJ2-7|many|NA|TRBV7-9
TGTGCCAGCAGCTTAGCCCTAACCGGCTACGAGCAGTACTTC
CASSLALTGYEQYF
>TRBJ1-4|NA|TRBD1|TRBV7-8
TGTGCCAGCAGCCGACAGGGGCCAACTAATGAAAAACTGTTTTTT
CASSRQGPTNEKLFF
>TRBJ1-6|NA|TRBD1|TRBV7-2
TGTGCCAGCAGCTTATTCCCGGACAGGGATATCTCACCCCTCCACTTT
CASSLFPDRDISPLHF
>TRBJ2-1|NA|NA|TRBV27
TGTGCCAGCAGTACCCTAGACGGTGAGCAGTTCTTC
CASSTLDGEQFF
>TRBJ2-5|many|NA|TRBV28
TGTGCCAGCAGTTTGGCAACGAGGGCCGAGACCCAGTACTTC
CASSLATRAETQYF
>TRBJ2-7|many|TRBD2|TRBV7-3
TGTGCCAGCAGCTTTGGGACTAGCGGGACCTACGAGCAGTACTTC
CASSFGTSGTYEQYF
>TRBJ2-1|NA|TRBD2|TRBV4-2
TGTGCCAGCAGCCAAGAGGTGACTAGCGGGAGTAGCAATGAGCAGTTCTTC
CASSQEVTSGSSNEQFF
>TRBJ2-2|many|NA|TRBV2
TGTGCCAGCAGTGAATTGCGGGCGGTCACCGGGGAGCTGTTTTTT
CASSELRAVTGELFF
>TRBJ2-4|NA|NA|TRBV7-6
TGTGCCAGCAGCACCCGGGACAACAAAAACATTCAGTACTTC
CASSTRDNKNIQYF
>TRBJ2-7|few|TRBD2|TRBV28
TGTGCCAGCAGCTTTGGGGGGGTCGAAGCCTACGAGCAGTACTTC
CASSFGGVEAYEQYF
>TRBJ2-7|many|NA|TRBV19
TGTGCCAGTAGTAAGAACGGCGGCCTCGAGCAGTACTTC
CASSKNGGLEQYF
>TRBJ1-6|NA|TRBD1|TRBV6-1
TGTGCCAGCAACCCCGGGACAGGCTGGAATTCACCCCTCCACTTT
CASNPGTGWNSPLHF
>TRBJ1-1|many|NA|TRBV12-3/TRBV12-4
TGTGCCAGCAGTCCGGCCATGAACACTGAAGCTTTCTTT
CASSPAMNTEAFF
>TRBJ2-5|NA|NA|TRBV6-5
TGTGCCAGCAGTTACTTTCCCAGACGAGACAGGAAGCAAGAGACCCAGTACTTC
CASSYFPRRDRKQETQYF
>TRBJ2-1|many|TRBD1|TRBV29-1
TGCAGCGTTGATCAGCCCGGGACAGCTAACAATGAGCAGTTCTTC
CSVDQPGTANNEQFF
>TRBJ2-2|NA|NA|TRBV7-3
TGTGCCAGCAGCTTACAGGGACCCGGCACCGGGGAGCTGTTTTTT
CASSLQGPGTGELFF
>TRBJ2-7|many|TRBD2|TRBV7-2
TGTGCCAGCAGATCGCCGGGACTAGCGGGAAACGAGCAGTACTTC
CASRSPGLAGNEQYF
>TRBJ2-7|many|NA|TRBV20-1
TGCAGTGCTCGCCCTCCGAGACAGTTTAACGAGCAGTACTTC
CSARPPRQFNEQYF
>TRBJ1-5|many|NA|TRBV20-1
TGCAGTGCTATCCGGAACCCGGGGGAGCCCCAGCATTTT
CSAIRNPGEPQHF
>TRBJ1-3|NA|TRBD1|TRBV5-1
TGCGCCAGCAGCGAGGGGGACAGCGCTGGAAACACCATATATTTT
CASSEGDSAGNTIYF